This T cell receptor (beta chain) was retrieved from a study of response to subunit inactivated influenza vaccine. The study's findings and limits: Authors proposed each seasonal influenza vaccination draws in few new T cells.

MiXCR, run by TCRdb on the RT-PCR reads, gives a single entry per CDR3 protein. The sample has almost 250,000 distinct CDR3 sequences, more than 9% seen once. A note on this clonotype: Its antigen is still unknown.

The sequence derives from a man aged 45-65 years who received an inactivated influenza vaccine. The input for sequencing was non-naive T cells sorted from PBMCs, taken around 15 days before vaccination.

The CDR3 loop is CASERGYNEQFF. CDR3 sequence (DNA): TGTGCCAGCGAACGGGGTTACAATGAGCAGTTCTTC. The chain links TRBV9 to TRBJ2-1, with D tentatively TRBD2 (5 bases). With 7 bases removed from V and 4 bases from J, the gap between germline ends came to 9 bases. The CDR3 runs 12 residues. In germline, CDR1 is SGDLS, CDR2 YYNGEE.